A selection of T cell receptor beta chains follows, all from one sample in a study of blood T cell repertoires in COVID-19. The table came from immunoSEQ multiplex PCR; TCRdb's copy has only in-frame clones and leaves some out. Here the sample spans 85,000 to 130,000 clones, roughly four fifths being singletons. The sequenced sample consisted of peripheral blood. The receptors stem from a woman in her sixties or seventies with acute or convalescent COVID-19. Each CDR3 is given with its conserved first and last residue. Each record gives: clone size, D gene, V gene, J gene, CDR3 DNA, CDR3 protein. The D gene is left open where the match is weak. Only part of the rows carry a size: once, few, many, or a class if the clone is expanded.

abundance: .
d_gene: TRBD2
v_gene: TRBV2
j_gene: TRBJ2-1
CDR3nt: TGTGCCAGCAGAGGCCTTCGCGGGAGTTCCGACAATGAGCAGTTCTTC
CDR3aa: CASRGLRGSSDNEQFF

abundance: .
d_gene: .
v_gene: TRBV7-6
j_gene: TRBJ1-1
CDR3nt: TGTGCCAGCAGCTTAGGGGGGGTCAACACTGAAGCTTTCTTT
CDR3aa: CASSLGGVNTEAFF

abundance: once
d_gene: .
v_gene: TRBV5-6
j_gene: TRBJ1-5
CDR3nt: TGTGCCAGCAGCACACTTCAGGAATATAGCAATCAGCCCCAGCATTTT
CDR3aa: CASSTLQEYSNQPQHF

abundance: once
d_gene: .
v_gene: TRBV2
j_gene: TRBJ1-4
CDR3nt: TGTGCCAGCAACGGACTTAATGAAAAACTGTTTTTT
CDR3aa: CASNGLNEKLFF

abundance: .
d_gene: .
v_gene: TRBV6-5
j_gene: TRBJ2-7
CDR3nt: TGTGCCAGCAGTTACCGTGGCGGGGAGGCCTACGAGCAGTACTTC
CDR3aa: CASSYRGGEAYEQYF

abundance: once
d_gene: .
v_gene: TRBV10-3
j_gene: TRBJ2-3
CDR3nt: TGTGCCATCCGTGACACGACTAGCACAGATACGCAGTATTTT
CDR3aa: CAIRDTTSTDTQYF

abundance: .
d_gene: .
v_gene: TRBV5-1
j_gene: TRBJ2-1
CDR3nt: TGCGCCAGCAGCCAGATGCTGGGAGACAATGAGCAGTTCTTC
CDR3aa: CASSQMLGDNEQFF

abundance: .
d_gene: TRBD2
v_gene: TRBV9
j_gene: TRBJ2-5
CDR3nt: TGTGCCAGCAGCGCGGCTAGCGGGGGGCCGCAAGAGACCCAGTACTTC
CDR3aa: CASSAASGGPQETQYF

abundance: .
d_gene: TRBD1
v_gene: TRBV5-4
j_gene: TRBJ1-2
CDR3nt: TGTGCCAGCAGCTTTTACGCCGGGGACAGGAATGGCTACACCTTC
CDR3aa: CASSFYAGDRNGYTF

abundance: .
d_gene: TRBD1
v_gene: TRBV5-1
j_gene: TRBJ1-2
CDR3nt: TGCGCCAGCAGCTTAAGCCCGGGACAGGCTTACTATGGCTACACCTTC
CDR3aa: CASSLSPGQAYYGYTF

abundance: .
d_gene: .
v_gene: TRBV19
j_gene: TRBJ2-6
CDR3nt: TGTGCCAGTAAGGTCGCAGGGCACTCTGGGGCCAACGTCCTGACTTTC
CDR3aa: CASKVAGHSGANVLTF

abundance: .
d_gene: TRBD1
v_gene: TRBV13
j_gene: TRBJ1-5
CDR3nt: TGTGCCAGCAGCTTAGGGGCCCAGGGGGCCCCCAATCAGCCCCAGCATTTT
CDR3aa: CASSLGAQGAPNQPQHF

abundance: .
d_gene: .
v_gene: TRBV11-2
j_gene: TRBJ1-1
CDR3nt: TGTGCCAGCAGCCCAGACAAATCTTTGAACACTGAAGCTTTCTTT
CDR3aa: CASSPDKSLNTEAFF

abundance: once
d_gene: TRBD1
v_gene: TRBV4-2
j_gene: TRBJ1-2
CDR3nt: TGTGCCAGCAGCCAAGGAAAGGTACCGGGACAGGTTACTTTCTTTAACTATGGCTACACCTTC
CDR3aa: CASSQGKVPGQVTFFNYGYTF

abundance: .
d_gene: .
v_gene: TRBV28
j_gene: TRBJ1-4
CDR3nt: TGTGCCAGCAGTTTACAGGGTCAGGTTGAAAAACTGTTTTTT
CDR3aa: CASSLQGQVEKLFF

abundance: .
d_gene: .
v_gene: TRBV30
j_gene: TRBJ1-3
CDR3nt: TGTGCCTGGAGCGTGGGCCTGACTGGAAACACCATATATTTT
CDR3aa: CAWSVGLTGNTIYF

abundance: .
d_gene: TRBD1
v_gene: TRBV28
j_gene: TRBJ1-1
CDR3nt: TGTGCCAGCAGTTGGGACAGGATTTGGAACACTGAAGCTTTCTTT
CDR3aa: CASSWDRIWNTEAFF

abundance: .
d_gene: TRBD1
v_gene: TRBV5-1
j_gene: TRBJ2-5
CDR3nt: TGCGCCAGCTTGGGGACAGGGGAAGAGACCCAGTACTTC
CDR3aa: CASLGTGEETQYF

abundance: .
d_gene: TRBD2
v_gene: TRBV3-1/TRBV3-2
j_gene: TRBJ2-7
CDR3nt: TGTGCCAGCAGCAGCGAAGGAGCGGGAGGACAGGCGCAGTACTTC
CDR3aa: CASSSEGAGGQAQYF

abundance: .
d_gene: .
v_gene: TRBV27
j_gene: TRBJ1-5
CDR3nt: TGTGCCAGCAGTCCCCAACAAACTCACAGGGCCAGAAATCAGCCCCAGCATTTT
CDR3aa: CASSPQQTHRARNQPQHF

abundance: few
d_gene: .
v_gene: TRBV6-5
j_gene: TRBJ1-1
CDR3nt: TGTGCCAGCAGGCCGGCGGGGCAGCCCAACACTGAAGCTTTCTTT
CDR3aa: CASRPAGQPNTEAFF

abundance: .
d_gene: TRBD1
v_gene: TRBV19
j_gene: TRBJ1-2
CDR3nt: TGTGCCAGCACAAATAACAGGGGCGCAGGTGGCTACACCTTC
CDR3aa: CASTNNRGAGGYTF

abundance: .
d_gene: TRBD1
v_gene: TRBV6-6
j_gene: TRBJ1-5
CDR3nt: TGTGCCAGCAATGGGCAGGGGGCAGCTCAGCCCCAGCATTTT
CDR3aa: CASNGQGAAQPQHF

abundance: .
d_gene: .
v_gene: TRBV12-1
j_gene: TRBJ2-5
CDR3nt: TGTGCCAGCAGCTGTATCGATAGACAGGGGATAGAAGAGACCCAGTACTTC
CDR3aa: CASSCIDRQGIEETQYF

abundance: .
d_gene: TRBD2
v_gene: TRBV19
j_gene: TRBJ2-1
CDR3nt: TGTGCCAGTAGCCGAAGACTAGCGGGGTCCTACAATGAGCAGTTCTTC
CDR3aa: CASSRRLAGSYNEQFF

abundance: .
d_gene: TRBD1
v_gene: TRBV7-9
j_gene: TRBJ1-1
CDR3nt: TGTGCCAGCAGCTCCGGGACAGGGGTTTACCTAGGTGAAGCTTTCTTT
CDR3aa: CASSSGTGVYLGEAFF

abundance: few
d_gene: .
v_gene: TRBV28
j_gene: TRBJ2-5
CDR3nt: TGTGCCAGCAATCGGGGGACCCTCCAAGAGACCCAGTACTTC
CDR3aa: CASNRGTLQETQYF

abundance: .
d_gene: TRBD1
v_gene: TRBV2
j_gene: TRBJ2-2
CDR3nt: TGTGCCAGCAGTTTGGGACAGAGCACCGGGGAGCTGTTTTTT
CDR3aa: CASSLGQSTGELFF

abundance: .
d_gene: .
v_gene: TRBV3-1/TRBV3-2
j_gene: TRBJ2-3
CDR3nt: TGTGCCTCCGGGCGGGACACAGATACGCAGTATTTT
CDR3aa: CASGRDTDTQYF

abundance: .
d_gene: TRBD2
v_gene: TRBV29-1
j_gene: TRBJ2-5
CDR3nt: TGCAGCTCTTCGGGGGCTAGCGGGGGAGGGGAGACCCAGTACTTC
CDR3aa: CSSSGASGGGETQYF

abundance: .
d_gene: .
v_gene: TRBV2
j_gene: TRBJ2-3
CDR3nt: TGTGCCAGCAGGGAACTTGAGCGTGATACGCAGTATTTT
CDR3aa: CASRELERDTQYF

abundance: .
d_gene: TRBD1
v_gene: TRBV6-5
j_gene: TRBJ1-6
CDR3nt: TGTGCCAGCAGGCGTGTCCGGACAGGGGATTCACCCCTCCACTTT
CDR3aa: CASRRVRTGDSPLHF

abundance: .
d_gene: TRBD1
v_gene: TRBV3-1/TRBV3-2
j_gene: TRBJ1-5
CDR3nt: TGTGCCAGCAGCCGAACAGGGGATAGCAATCAGCCCCAGCATTTT
CDR3aa: CASSRTGDSNQPQHF

abundance: once
d_gene: .
v_gene: TRBV23-1
j_gene: TRBJ2-1
CDR3nt: TGCGCCAGCAGTCAATCAACAGGCTCCTACAATGAGCAGTTCTTC
CDR3aa: CASSQSTGSYNEQFF

abundance: .
d_gene: TRBD1
v_gene: TRBV5-1
j_gene: TRBJ1-5
CDR3nt: TGCGCCAGCAGCTGGACAGGGGGGAATCAGCCCCAGCATTTT
CDR3aa: CASSWTGGNQPQHF

abundance: .
d_gene: .
v_gene: TRBV4-1
j_gene: TRBJ2-5
CDR3nt: TGCGCCAGCAGCCAAGCTTCTGTCGAGGGAGTAAGCGGGACCCAGTACTTC
CDR3aa: CASSQASVEGVSGTQYF

abundance: .
d_gene: TRBD1
v_gene: TRBV19
j_gene: TRBJ2-7
CDR3nt: TGTGCCAGTAGATTGGGACAGGGATACGAGCAGTACTTC
CDR3aa: CASRLGQGYEQYF

abundance: .
d_gene: .
v_gene: TRBV12-5
j_gene: TRBJ2-7
CDR3nt: TGTGCTAGTGGTCTGGACAGCCTAACCAGTCCCTACGAGCAGTACTTC
CDR3aa: CASGLDSLTSPYEQYF

abundance: .
d_gene: .
v_gene: TRBV25-1
j_gene: TRBJ1-3
CDR3nt: TGTGCCAGCAGCGGGGGGATAGGAGGGAACACCATATATTTT
CDR3aa: CASSGGIGGNTIYF

abundance: .
d_gene: TRBD2
v_gene: TRBV13
j_gene: TRBJ2-5
CDR3nt: TGTGCCAGCAGGGCCACTAGCGGGGATGAGACCCAGTACTTC
CDR3aa: CASRATSGDETQYF

abundance: .
d_gene: .
v_gene: TRBV5-6
j_gene: TRBJ1-2
CDR3nt: TGTGCCAGCTCTCCAACAGGGCCCTATGGCTACACCTTC
CDR3aa: CASSPTGPYGYTF

abundance: once
d_gene: .
v_gene: TRBV15
j_gene: TRBJ1-3
CDR3nt: TGTGCCACCAGCAGAGATCCAGGGGCGAGCTCTGGAAACACCATATATTTT
CDR3aa: CATSRDPGASSGNTIYF

abundance: .
d_gene: TRBD1
v_gene: TRBV10-3
j_gene: TRBJ2-7
CDR3nt: TGTGCCATCAGGGACCGGGACAGGGGTGGGAAAGGGCAGTACTTC
CDR3aa: CAIRDRDRGGKGQYF

abundance: .
d_gene: .
v_gene: TRBV28
j_gene: TRBJ2-7
CDR3nt: TGTGCCAGTACTAGCTCCTACGAGCAGTACTTC
CDR3aa: CASTSSYEQYF

abundance: .
d_gene: TRBD2
v_gene: TRBV7-3
j_gene: TRBJ2-3
CDR3nt: TGTGCCAGCAGCACGGACCTAGGACTAGCGGGGGGCACAGATACGCAGTATTTT
CDR3aa: CASSTDLGLAGGTDTQYF

abundance: .
d_gene: TRBD2
v_gene: TRBV7-9
j_gene: TRBJ2-7
CDR3nt: TGTGCCAGCAGTCGAGGGACTAGCGGGGGTGACTCCTACGAGCAGTACTTC
CDR3aa: CASSRGTSGGDSYEQYF

abundance: .
d_gene: TRBD2
v_gene: TRBV19
j_gene: TRBJ2-2
CDR3nt: TGTGCCAGTAGTATAGGACTAGCGGGAGGGGATGGCGGGGAGCTGTTTTTT
CDR3aa: CASSIGLAGGDGGELFF

abundance: .
d_gene: TRBD1
v_gene: TRBV7-3
j_gene: TRBJ2-7
CDR3nt: TGTGCCAGCAGCGTTACAGGGGGCCGGGACGAGCAGTACTTC
CDR3aa: CASSVTGGRDEQYF

abundance: .
d_gene: TRBD1
v_gene: TRBV6-5
j_gene: TRBJ1-1
CDR3nt: TGTGCCAGCAGTTTGGGGACAGTTGAAGCTTTCTTT
CDR3aa: CASSLGTVEAFF

abundance: .
d_gene: TRBD2
v_gene: TRBV5-1
j_gene: TRBJ2-5
CDR3nt: TGCGCCAGCAGCGCGACTAGCGGGGGTGTTTTAGGAGAGACCCAGTACTTC
CDR3aa: CASSATSGGVLGETQYF

abundance: .
d_gene: TRBD1
v_gene: TRBV12-5
j_gene: TRBJ2-1
CDR3nt: TGTGCTAGTGGTTCTCAGACAGGGGGCGATGGGCAGTTCTTC
CDR3aa: CASGSQTGGDGQFF

abundance: .
d_gene: TRBD2
v_gene: TRBV9
j_gene: TRBJ2-1
CDR3nt: TGTGCCAGCAGCGTACGACTAGCGGGAGGGCAAGATGAGCAGTTCTTC
CDR3aa: CASSVRLAGGQDEQFF

abundance: few
d_gene: .
v_gene: TRBV28
j_gene: TRBJ1-2
CDR3nt: TGTGCCAGCAGTTTCGGACAAACTAACTATGGCTACACCTTC
CDR3aa: CASSFGQTNYGYTF

abundance: .
d_gene: TRBD1
v_gene: TRBV27
j_gene: TRBJ2-3
CDR3nt: TGTGCCAGCAGTCGACAGGGTCTCGGGACAGATACGCAGTATTTT
CDR3aa: CASSRQGLGTDTQYF

abundance: .
d_gene: .
v_gene: TRBV3-1/TRBV3-2
j_gene: TRBJ2-4
CDR3nt: TGTGCCAGCAGCCGCTCGGAGGTCACCAAAAACATTCAGTACTTC
CDR3aa: CASSRSEVTKNIQYF

abundance: .
d_gene: TRBD2
v_gene: TRBV2
j_gene: TRBJ2-7
CDR3nt: TGTGCCAGCAGTGCTCGGACTAGCGGCCCTTACGAGCAGTACTTC
CDR3aa: CASSARTSGPYEQYF

abundance: .
d_gene: TRBD1
v_gene: TRBV2
j_gene: TRBJ1-1
CDR3nt: TGTGCCAGCAGTGATCCGGGACAGGGAAACACTGAAGCTTTCTTT
CDR3aa: CASSDPGQGNTEAFF

abundance: .
d_gene: TRBD1
v_gene: TRBV5-1
j_gene: TRBJ1-4
CDR3nt: TGCGCCAGCAGCTTGGGGGGACAGGCAATCACAACTAATGAAAAACTGTTTTTT
CDR3aa: CASSLGGQAITTNEKLFF

abundance: .
d_gene: .
v_gene: TRBV7-9
j_gene: TRBJ2-1
CDR3nt: TGTGCCAGCAGCTTAGATTCGTACAATGAGCAGTTCTTC
CDR3aa: CASSLDSYNEQFF

abundance: .
d_gene: TRBD1
v_gene: TRBV19
j_gene: TRBJ1-5
CDR3nt: TGTGCCAGTAGGCTACAGGGGAGCGATCAGCCCCAGCATTTT
CDR3aa: CASRLQGSDQPQHF